Here is one T cell receptor (beta chain) with its context. The CDR3 runs to 13 residues. After removal of 2 bases from V and 7 bases from J, the junction contained 4 bases not matched to a gene. Original processing methods: Quantification of nucleated cells was approximated via reference gene primer amplification. This table comes from immunoSEQ multiplex PCR, and its TCRdb copy is limited to in-frame clones, with some not included. The V and J calls and clone size come from that table; D and trimming were worked out from the DNA. This table has about 140,000 clones, 80% to 85% appearing once. The sample comes from a study of blood T cell repertoires in COVID-19. At the level of the study: PBMCs, B-cell-depleted T cells, or T cells were the source of the cDNA or gDNA that made up the material.

Across roughly 25 US areas, participants ranged in age from 18 to 89 years. This clonotype was sampled from a man in his forties or fifties with acute COVID-19. Sequencing was done on a sample of PBMCs or T cells enriched from blood (not recorded which). The chain carries TRBV12-3 or TRBV12-4 and TRBJ2-7; TRBD2 aligns across 8 bases. The CDR3 nucleotides are TGTGCCAGCAGTTTAACCCGGGGGGGGGAGCAGTACTTC. This encodes CASSLTRGGEQYF.